This T cell receptor (beta chain) derives from a study of blood T cell repertoires in COVID-19. Clones were sequenced by immunoSEQ multiplex PCR, and TCRdb holds only the in-frame ones, with some missing. Among roughly 250,000 clones, about 88% were seen once, and the ten largest hold roughly 4%. In germline, CDR1 is LNHDA, CDR2 SQIVND (reference sequence). V lost 3 bases and J lost 3; bases outside the gene matches: 3. The CDR3 has 14 amino acids. The sequenced material came from peripheral blood. This clonotype was obtained from a man in his 60s who had recovered from COVID-19. V usage is TRBV19 and J usage is TRBJ1-1, with 8 bases aligning to TRBD1. CDR3 loop: CASSIPGGDTEAFF. The CDR3 region has the DNA TGTGCCAGTAGTATCCCAGGGGGCGACACTGAAGCTTTCTTT. Combining the CDR3 with reference TRBV19 and TRBJ1-1 gives the whole variable domain DGGITQSPKYLFRKEGQNVTLSCEQNLNHDAMYWYRQDPGQGLRLIYYSQIVNDFQKGDIAEGYSVSREKKESFPLTVTSAQKNPTAFYLCASSIPGGDTEAFFGQGTRLTVV.